The rows below give T cell receptor beta chains drawn from one sample of a study of identical twins. TCRdb called the 5' RACE reads again in MiXCR, with one record for every CDR3 protein. The sample carries a few hundred thousand distinct CDR3 sequences, roughly 9% recorded once. The sequenced material came from naive T cells sorted from blood. The receptors derive from a woman aged 50 to 60 in good health. Each CDR3 is given without its conserved first and last residue.

J gene,V gene,CDR3 protein
TRBJ1-1,TRBV20-1,SAQQGTNTEAF
TRBJ2-5,TRBV5-1,ASSVGRETQY
TRBJ1-1,TRBV6-1,ASSDGWGAF
TRBJ1-5,TRBV12-3/TRBV12-4,ASAVRGGNQPQH
TRBJ2-2,TRBV10-3,AISAGTVNTGELF
TRBJ2-5,TRBV5-1,ASSPRGQAVETQY
TRBJ2-1,TRBV11-3,ASSLGVGSYNEQF
TRBJ2-4,TRBV11-3,ASSVGQGNIQY
TRBJ2-2,TRBV29-1,SVAPAGGANTGELF
TRBJ2-5,TRBV5-1,ASRGLETQY
TRBJ2-1,TRBV30,AWSFQTVEQF
TRBJ2-1,TRBV11-2,ASSIPRGNEQF
TRBJ1-1,TRBV20-1,SASDSRNTEAF
TRBJ2-1,TRBV5-4,ASSAQLGIGSYNEQF
TRBJ2-1,TRBV24-1,ATSDQFSGRAEQF
TRBJ1-3,TRBV7-2,ASSLGTGGADTIY
TRBJ2-1,TRBV29-1,SLGGTSAYNEQF
TRBJ2-1,TRBV5-1,ASRSQADEQF
TRBJ2-1,TRBV7-3,ASSLTRLSSYNEQF
TRBJ1-1,TRBV7-9,ASSFLKEDTEAF
TRBJ2-7,TRBV5-1,ASTPENSYEQY
TRBJ1-4,TRBV12-3/TRBV12-4,ASSLIIDEGEKLF
TRBJ2-1,TRBV29-1,SVRPIKEYNEQF
TRBJ2-2,TRBV12-3/TRBV12-4,ASSPDRINTGELF
TRBJ1-5,TRBV12-3/TRBV12-4,ASSLTGSGQPQH
TRBJ2-3,TRBV27,ASGKRDTQY
TRBJ2-3,TRBV7-8,ASSLALRPALSTDTQY
TRBJ2-4,TRBV12-3/TRBV12-4,ASSRVGEAKNIQY
TRBJ1-1,TRBV6-4,ASSLDEYTEAF
TRBJ2-1,TRBV7-8,ASSLANYNEQF
TRBJ2-1,TRBV18,ASSADREQF
TRBJ2-1,TRBV24-1,ATSDPPSYEQF
TRBJ2-3,TRBV5-1,ASSAGLAGSADTQY
TRBJ2-6,TRBV29-1,SVELWEAGANVLT
TRBJ2-2,TRBV5-1,ASSLEGPQAGRGTGELF
TRBJ2-1,TRBV5-1,ASSGEPSSQF
TRBJ2-1,TRBV7-3,ASSLILAYGEQF
TRBJ2-7,TRBV12-3/TRBV12-4,ASSSHISYEQY
TRBJ2-2,TRBV5-1,ASRWKSNTGELF
TRBJ2-2,TRBV2,ASSTFRATGELF
TRBJ2-5,TRBV20-1,SAYAETQY
TRBJ2-7,TRBV5-1,ASSRLPRQGAHEQY
TRBJ1-1,TRBV5-1,ASRSGPGMNTEAF
TRBJ2-7,TRBV7-7,ASSLGAGATEQY
TRBJ2-5,TRBV12-3/TRBV12-4,ASSLATGGLETQY
TRBJ1-5,TRBV20-1,SAGGGGRSNQPQH
TRBJ2-3,TRBV27,ASSFFSGKDTQY
TRBJ2-2,TRBV12-3/TRBV12-4,ASSLATGRGTGELF
TRBJ2-7,TRBV6-2/TRBV6-3,ASSTNTNRVSEQY
TRBJ2-1,TRBV5-1,ASGGGVGSSYNEQF
TRBJ2-1,TRBV27,ASSLRDGYNEQF
TRBJ1-1,TRBV24-1,ATRDYMNTEAF
TRBJ2-2,TRBV19,ASSHSGTGRVAGVTGELF
TRBJ2-1,TRBV4-1,ASSQGASGTHGEQF